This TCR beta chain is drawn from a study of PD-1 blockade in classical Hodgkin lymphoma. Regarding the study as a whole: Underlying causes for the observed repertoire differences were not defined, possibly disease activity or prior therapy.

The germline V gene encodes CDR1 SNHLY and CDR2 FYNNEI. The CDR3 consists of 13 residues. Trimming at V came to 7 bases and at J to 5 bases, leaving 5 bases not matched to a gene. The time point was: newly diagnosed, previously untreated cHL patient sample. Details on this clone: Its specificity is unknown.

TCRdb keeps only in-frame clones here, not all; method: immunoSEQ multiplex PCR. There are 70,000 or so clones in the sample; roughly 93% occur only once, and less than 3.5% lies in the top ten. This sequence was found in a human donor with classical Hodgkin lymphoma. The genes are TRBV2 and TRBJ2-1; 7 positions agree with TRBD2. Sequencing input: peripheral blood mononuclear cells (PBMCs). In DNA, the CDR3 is TGTGCCAGCAAGGCGGGGGTCCACAATGAGCAGTTCTTC. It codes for CASKAGVHNEQFF.